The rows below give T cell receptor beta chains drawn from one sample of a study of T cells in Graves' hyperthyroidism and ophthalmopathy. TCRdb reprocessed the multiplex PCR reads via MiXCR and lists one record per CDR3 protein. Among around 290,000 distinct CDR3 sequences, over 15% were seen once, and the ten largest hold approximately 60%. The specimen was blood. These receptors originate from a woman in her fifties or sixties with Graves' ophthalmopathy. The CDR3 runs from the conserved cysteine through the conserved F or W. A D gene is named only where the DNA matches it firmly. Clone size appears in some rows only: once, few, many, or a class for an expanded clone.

cdr3_nt: TGTGCCAGCAGGGACAGGGGGAATAGCAATCAGCCCCAGCATTTT
cdr3_aa: CASRDRGNSNQPQHF
clone_size: many
v_call: TRBV6-1
d_call: TRBD1
j_call: TRBJ1-5

cdr3_nt: TGTGCCAGCAGCTTACGGATGGGGGGCCTAGCTTTCTTT
cdr3_aa: CASSLRMGGLAFF
clone_size: many
v_call: TRBV7-2
d_call: -
j_call: TRBJ1-1

cdr3_nt: TGTGCCAGCAGCCCCGGCAGGGATTTAGTGAACACTGAAGCTTTCTTT
cdr3_aa: CASSPGRDLVNTEAFF
clone_size: -
v_call: TRBV6-1
d_call: -
j_call: TRBJ1-1

cdr3_nt: TGTGCCAGTTCCTGGGCTAGCGGGGGCCAGAACACCGGGGAGCTGTTTTTT
cdr3_aa: CASSWASGGQNTGELFF
clone_size: -
v_call: TRBV19
d_call: TRBD2
j_call: TRBJ2-2

cdr3_nt: TGTGCCAGCAGTTTAGGGCAGAATACAGATACGCAGTATTTT
cdr3_aa: CASSLGQNTDTQYF
clone_size: many
v_call: TRBV12-3/TRBV12-4
d_call: -
j_call: TRBJ2-3

cdr3_nt: TGTGCCAGCGCGGGGCGGGGGGCAGGTGACTATGGCTACACCTTC
cdr3_aa: CASAGRGAGDYGYTF
clone_size: many
v_call: TRBV6-1
d_call: -
j_call: TRBJ1-2

cdr3_nt: TGTGCCAGCAGCCCCCGGGACAGGGGGCACCCATTAGCCAAAAACATTCAGTACTTC
cdr3_aa: CASSPRDRGHPLAKNIQYF
clone_size: many
v_call: TRBV28
d_call: TRBD1
j_call: TRBJ2-4

cdr3_nt: TGTGCCAGCGCACAGACAGGGGGTGAACAGTACTTC
cdr3_aa: CASAQTGGEQYF
clone_size: many
v_call: TRBV18
d_call: TRBD1
j_call: TRBJ2-7

cdr3_nt: TGTGCCAGCAGCGTGGGGGCAGGACAGGGGCTTGCCACTGAAGCTTTCTTT
cdr3_aa: CASSVGAGQGLATEAFF
clone_size: many
v_call: TRBV9
d_call: TRBD1
j_call: TRBJ1-1

cdr3_nt: TGTGCCACCAGTGACCCGGGACAGGGATTATACAATGAGCAGTTCTTC
cdr3_aa: CATSDPGQGLYNEQFF
clone_size: -
v_call: TRBV24-1
d_call: TRBD1
j_call: TRBJ2-1

cdr3_nt: TGCGCCAGCAGTGGGGGTCTAATTAACAATGAGCAGTTCTTC
cdr3_aa: CASSGGLINNEQFF
clone_size: few
v_call: TRBV10-1
d_call: -
j_call: TRBJ2-1

cdr3_nt: TGTGCCAGCAGCTTACGGCTAGGGGAACTAAGCTCCTACGAGCAGTACTTC
cdr3_aa: CASSLRLGELSSYEQYF
clone_size: -
v_call: TRBV7-2
d_call: -
j_call: TRBJ2-7

cdr3_nt: TGTGCCAGCAGTTACTCTGGGTGGGGCTACACCTTC
cdr3_aa: CASSYSGWGYTF
clone_size: many
v_call: TRBV6-6
d_call: -
j_call: TRBJ1-2

cdr3_nt: TGTGCCAGCAGCTTCCCCTTAGAAGGGTGGGAGACCCAGTACTTC
cdr3_aa: CASSFPLEGWETQYF
clone_size: many
v_call: TRBV7-9
d_call: -
j_call: TRBJ2-5

cdr3_nt: TGCAGTGCTAGAGATCAAGGGACAGCGGGAGGGGCCCTCCACTTT
cdr3_aa: CSARDQGTAGGALHF
clone_size: few
v_call: TRBV20-1
d_call: TRBD1
j_call: TRBJ1-6

cdr3_nt: TGTGCCAGCAGTTTGTGGGGGCATGAGCAGTTCTTC
cdr3_aa: CASSLWGHEQFF
clone_size: many
v_call: TRBV28
d_call: -
j_call: TRBJ2-1

cdr3_nt: TGCAGCGTTGACCGGGACAGAGGCACTGAAGCTTTCTTT
cdr3_aa: CSVDRDRGTEAFF
clone_size: many
v_call: TRBV29-1
d_call: TRBD1
j_call: TRBJ1-1

cdr3_nt: TGTGCCAGCAGTTCTACGGGTAATCAGCCCCAGCATTTT
cdr3_aa: CASSSTGNQPQHF
clone_size: many
v_call: TRBV12-3/TRBV12-4
d_call: -
j_call: TRBJ1-5

cdr3_nt: TGTGCCAGCAGTTCGTTTTGGGAGTTAAAAGGAAACACCATATATTTT
cdr3_aa: CASSSFWELKGNTIYF
clone_size: few
v_call: TRBV28
d_call: -
j_call: TRBJ1-3

cdr3_nt: TGTGCCACCAGTTCGTCCAGGGGTGCCACCGGGGAGCTGTTTTTT
cdr3_aa: CATSSSRGATGELFF
clone_size: -
v_call: TRBV24-1
d_call: -
j_call: TRBJ2-2

cdr3_nt: TGTGCCAGCAGCCCCACTGGGGTCTACAATGAGCAGTTCTTC
cdr3_aa: CASSPTGVYNEQFF
clone_size: many
v_call: TRBV7-2
d_call: -
j_call: TRBJ2-1

cdr3_nt: TGTGCCAGCAGCTTGGGGGGGAAATCCTATGGCTACACCTTC
cdr3_aa: CASSLGGKSYGYTF
clone_size: -
v_call: TRBV5-4
d_call: -
j_call: TRBJ1-2

cdr3_nt: TGTGCCAGCAGTACAGGGTCCACAGATACGCAGTATTTT
cdr3_aa: CASSTGSTDTQYF
clone_size: many
v_call: TRBV2
d_call: -
j_call: TRBJ2-3

cdr3_nt: TGTGCCAGCAGTTACTCAAGCAGGAACTATGGCTACACCTTC
cdr3_aa: CASSYSSRNYGYTF
clone_size: many
v_call: TRBV6-6
d_call: -
j_call: TRBJ1-2

cdr3_nt: TGTGCCACTGGAGACCCGAACACTGAAGCTTTCTTT
cdr3_aa: CATGDPNTEAFF
clone_size: few
v_call: TRBV24-1
d_call: -
j_call: TRBJ1-1

cdr3_nt: TGTGCCAGCAGCCCTGGGACTAGCGGGGGGGCAGGAGAGCAGTTCTTC
cdr3_aa: CASSPGTSGGAGEQFF
clone_size: many
v_call: TRBV11-2
d_call: TRBD2
j_call: TRBJ2-1

cdr3_nt: TGTGCCAGCAGCACAGGGGGCGCAGCTAATGAAAAACTGTTTTTT
cdr3_aa: CASSTGGAANEKLFF
clone_size: -
v_call: TRBV5-4
d_call: TRBD1
j_call: TRBJ1-4

cdr3_nt: TGTGCCAGCAGTCGCCGGGGGGACAGGGAAGAGACCCAGTACTTC
cdr3_aa: CASSRRGDREETQYF
clone_size: many
v_call: TRBV5-5
d_call: TRBD1
j_call: TRBJ2-5